This TCR beta chain emerged from a study of blood T cell repertoires in COVID-19. Profiling relied on immunoSEQ multiplex PCR, and the TCRdb table lists in-frame clones only, not all of them. The table lists under 95,000 clones, roughly 84% of them singletons. Germline V gives CDR1 SNHLY, CDR2 FYNNEI. The junction had 11 bases not matched to a gene; V was cut back by 6 bases and J by 1 base. This CDR3 spans 16 amino acids. The source of this sequence is a woman of 80 years or more with active or convalescent COVID-19. Sequences were obtained from peripheral blood. This chain uses TRBV2 with TRBJ1-1, with 7 bases that match TRBD1. The CDR3 loop is CASRFQETGWNTEAFF. DNA for the CDR3: TGTGCCAGCAGATTCCAAGAGACAGGGTGGAACACTGAAGCTTTCTTT.